This T cell receptor (beta chain) originates from a study of blood T cells in healthy people across ages. Primed by a sample-barcoded 5' primer and a J-beta primer mix, a second PCR proceeded for about 6 to 12 cycles. One entry per CDR3 protein, called by TCRdb with MiXCR from the 5' RACE reads. The table records more than 1,000,000 distinct CDR3 sequences, approximately 25% of them present only once. The CDR3 spans 14 residues. V was shortened by 3 bases and J by 3 bases, with 12 bases between the two germline ends. Germline CDR1 SGHDT, CDR2 YYEEEE. The sample was also linked to a second study, of T cells of mothers and their children.

The receptor's source is a girl aged 2 to 10 in good health. Sequences were obtained from blood. The chain joins TRBV5-6 to TRBJ2-5, with D perhaps matching TRBD2 (6 bases). CDR3 bases: TGTGCCAGCAGCTCTAGGGGAGGAGAAGAGACCCAGTACTTC. Protein sequence: CASSSRGGEETQYF.